These 22 T cell receptor beta chains came from one sample sequenced in a study of cytomegalovirus exposure and HLA in healthy donors. Produced via immunoSEQ multiplex PCR; TCRdb's table is partial and in-frame only. The table lists about 40,000 clones, over 85% of them singletons, with approximately 2.1% in the top ten. Sequencing input: PBMCs. The receptors were gathered from a young woman in good health and CMV-seronegative.

The chain couples TRBV28 to TRBJ1-2; 8 nucleotides align to TRBD1. This CDR3 has 14 amino acids. Germline trimming cut 5 bases from V and 1 base from J; bases unmatched to any gene: 3. Per germline, CDR1 MDHEN and CDR2 SYDVKM. CDR3 sequence reads: CASSKQGGNYGYTF. The CDR3 DNA reads TGTGCCAGCAGTAAACAGGGGGGTAACTATGGCTACACCTTC.

This chain uses TRBV6-6 with TRBJ2-7; D is possibly TRBD2 (5 bases). Trimming took off 5 bases at V and 0 bases at J, with 8 bases between the two ends. Germline loops: CDR1 MNHNY, CDR2 SVGAGI (reference sequence). The CDR3 runs to 13 residues. CDR3 in DNA: TGTGCCAGCAGTCCAGGACTCTCCTACGAGCAGTACTTC. Its translation: CASSPGLSYEQYF.

The gene calls are TRBV18 and TRBJ1-5, with D possibly being TRBD1 (5 bases). V lost 3 bases, J lost 4 bases, and 13 bases lay in between. The CDR3 is 15 residues long. The germline CDR1 and CDR2 sequences are KGHSH and LQKENI. CDR3 amino acids: CASSPADKSNQPQHF. CDR3 nucleotides: TGTGCCAGCTCACCTGCGGACAAGTCAAATCAGCCCCAGCATTTT.

The CDR3 reads CASSETGETQYF. In nucleotides, the CDR3 is TGTGCCAGCAGTGAAACAGGGGAGACCCAGTACTTC. The V gene is TRBV6-1, the J gene TRBJ2-5, with TRBD1 as a possible D gene (6 bases). CDR3 length equals 12 residues. V shed 2 bases and J shed 5 bases, with 6 bases lying between them. Germline lookup yields CDR1 MNHNS and CDR2 SASEGT.

This sequence joins TRBV14 and TRBJ1-4, with 11 bases matching TRBD1. V shed 2 bases and J 11 bases; nucleotides not matched to a gene: 10. The germline gives CDR1 SGHDN, CDR2 FVKESK. CDR3 length equals 16 residues. The CDR3 region is CASSQRPPGQGGKLFF. In DNA, the CDR3 is TGTGCCAGCAGCCAAAGGCCACCGGGACAGGGGGGGAAACTGTTTTTT.

The chain employs TRBV19 and TRBJ1-3; D gene unclear. Germline V gene sequence: CDR1 LNHDA, CDR2 SQIVND (reference sequence). The CDR3 has 14 residues. The V and J ends lost 5 bases and 0 bases respectively, with 8 bases between them. CDR3 bases: TGTGCCAGTAGTCCTCAGGCCTCTGGAAACACCATATATTTT. Protein sequence: CASSPQASGNTIYF.

The chain has TRBV11-2 and TRBJ2-7; 7 nucleotides align to TRBD1. Germline CDR1 and CDR2: SGHAT and FQNNGV. The CDR3 spans 16 residues. V trimming: 5 bases; J trimming: 0 bases; junction bases outside the gene matches: 10. CDR3 DNA: TGTGCCAGCAGCGGAGAGACAGGGTCCGCCTCCTACGAGCAGTACTTC. It encodes CASSGETGSASYEQYF.

The chain uses TRBV6-5 and TRBJ2-7, with TRBD2 matching 10 bases. This CDR3 region has 15 residues. Unmatched junction bases numbered 5, after V lost 2 bases and J lost 4 bases. The V gene's germline CDR1 is MNHEY and CDR2 SVGAGI. The CDR3 DNA reads TGTGCCAGCAGTTACGGGCTAGCGGGGGCGTACGAGCAGTACTTC. Protein product: CASSYGLAGAYEQYF.

V usage is TRBV10-3 and J usage is TRBJ2-7, with 9 bases identical to TRBD2. Germline CDR1 ENHRY, CDR2 SYGVKD. V was pared by 8 bases and J by 2 bases, with 10 bases of the junction left unmatched. The CDR3 is made up of 15 amino acids. CDR3 nucleotide sequence: TGTGCCATCCGAGGGCGGGAGGGGGGTACCTACGAGCAGTACTTC. Protein: CAIRGREGGTYEQYF.

This clone has only a few counts. A read error may produce the germline difference seen at one junction end. The chain combines TRBV6-5 with TRBJ1-5; 7 bases line up with TRBD1. The V gene's germline CDR1 is MNHEY and CDR2 SVGAGI. This CDR3 contains 13 residues. CDR3 coding DNA: TGTGCCAGCAGTTACTCCTTGGCGGGACAGCAGAATTTT. It encodes CASSYSLAGQQNF.

The chain has TRBV30 and TRBJ2-5, with D tentatively TRBD2 (6 bases). Germline CDR1 reads GTSNPN; CDR2 reads SVGIG (reference sequence). The CDR3 spans 14 residues. V was trimmed by 2 bases and J by 5 bases, leaving 15 bases between them. The CDR3, as DNA: TGTGCCTGGAGTCCGGGACTCGGGTGGGAGACCCAGTACTTC. Translated: CAWSPGLGWETQYF.

CDR3 nucleotides: TGTGCCAGCAGTGCGGGACAGATAAACTATGGCTACACCTTC. Its protein product is CASSAGQINYGYTF. The chain links TRBV28 to TRBJ1-2; TRBD1 aligns across 7 bases. The CDR3 consists of 14 residues. Germline loops: CDR1 MDHEN, CDR2 SYDVKM. The V gene end was trimmed by 5 bases and the J gene end by 2 bases; junction bases not matched to a gene: 5.

This chain joins TRBV5-1 and TRBJ1-1; TRBD1 agrees at 10 bases. V dropped 5 bases and J dropped 0; count of bases not matched to a gene: 4. Per germline, CDR1 SGHRS and CDR2 YFSETQ. The CDR3 sequence is 15 residues long. CDR3 sequence (DNA): TGCGCCAGCAGAACTGGGACAGGGGTGAACACTGAAGCTTTCTTT. Translating gives CASRTGTGVNTEAFF.

The chain couples TRBV5-6 to TRBJ2-1, with 7 bases aligning to TRBD2. The CDR3 runs to 16 residues. Germline V CDR1 and CDR2: SGHDT, YYEEEE. V shed 5 bases and J 3 bases; nucleotides not matched to a gene: 11. The CDR3 nucleotides read TGTGCCAGCAGTACACTAGGGCTAGCGGACTACAATGAGCAGTTCTTC. It specifies CASSTLGLADYNEQFF.

This clone came up once. V gene TRBV28 combines with J gene TRBJ1-2; D may be TRBD1 (6 bases). The CDR3 has 14 residues. The germline CDR1 and CDR2 sequences are MDHEN and SYDVKM. Deletions cut 6 bases from V and 8 bases from J, with 19 bases between. The CDR3: CASSSPDSFKGYTF. The CDR3 nucleotides are TGTGCCAGCAGCTCCCCGGACAGTTTCAAAGGCTACACCTTC.

The genes are TRBV28 and TRBJ1-2; the match to TRBD1 covers 8 bases. The germline CDR1 and CDR2 sequences are MDHEN and SYDVKM. The CDR3 is made up of 18 amino acids. Trimming at V came to 4 bases and at J to 4 bases, leaving 17 bases not matched to a gene. The CDR3 bases are TGTGCCAGCAGTTCCCACGCCGCACAGGGGGGAGAAATCTATGGCTACACCTTC. The encoded protein is CASSSHAAQGGEIYGYTF.

The chain combines TRBV27 with TRBJ2-1, with D tentatively TRBD2 (6 bases). V lost 1 base and J 0 bases, leaving 10 bases between the germline ends. Germline loops: CDR1 MNHEY, CDR2 SMNVEV (reference sequence). The CDR3 consists of 16 residues. The CDR3 region has the DNA TGTGCCAGCAGTTTATGGGCCGGGAGCTCCTACAATGAGCAGTTCTTC. This sequence encodes CASSLWAGSSYNEQFF.

The chain combines TRBV2 with TRBJ1-1, with a possible D match to TRBD1 (5 bases). The CDR3 is 12 residues long. Germline-derived CDR1 and CDR2 are SNHLY and FYNNEI. V lost 5 bases and J 3 bases, leaving 7 bases between the germline ends. The CDR3 nucleotides read TGTGCCAGCAGTCAGGGTTACACTGAAGCTTTCTTT. Translation gives CASSQGYTEAFF.

The chain has TRBV11-2 and TRBJ1-4, with 8 bases aligning to TRBD1. J gave up 4 bases and V 0 bases, and 1 base lay outside the gene matches. CDR1 and CDR2 from the germline V gene are SGHAT and FQNNGV. This CDR3 spans 15 amino acids. Written as DNA, the CDR3 is TGTGCCAGCAGCTTAGAGGACAGGGTTAATGAAAAACTGTTTTTT. Protein sequence: CASSLEDRVNEKLFF.

The V call is TRBV6-4, the J call TRBJ2-1; TRBD2 matches at 9 bases. Per germline, CDR1 MRHNA and CDR2 SNTAGT. There are 15 residues in the CDR3. V was clipped by 4 bases and J by 9 bases; unmatched bases: 10. CDR3 nucleotide sequence: TGTGCCAGCAGTGTCGTAGCGGGAGAGGGTGGTGAGCAGTTCTTC. It translates to CASSVVAGEGGEQFF.

This rearrangement joins TRBV7-8 to TRBJ1-1, with 7 positions matching TRBD1. The CDR3 has 14 amino acids. The ends lost 5 bases at V and 1 base at J; junction bases unmatched: 4. Germline assignment: CDR1 SGHVS and CDR2 FQNEAQ. CDR3 protein: CASSTGTANTEAFF. The CDR3 DNA reads TGTGCCAGCAGCACCGGGACAGCGAACACTGAAGCTTTCTTT.

The chain couples TRBV18 to TRBJ2-7; D not certain. Germline assignment: CDR1 KGHSH and CDR2 LQKENI. The V end was cut by 5 bases, the J end by 5 bases, with 10 bases between. The CDR3 loop spans 12 amino acids. The CDR3 DNA sequence: TGTGCCAGCTCAGTCTCAGGCCACGAGCAGTACTTC. Amino acids: CASSVSGHEQYF.